Listed here are 7 T cell receptor beta chains from one sample, sequenced in a study of blood T cell repertoires in COVID-19. Produced via immunoSEQ multiplex PCR; TCRdb's table is partial and in-frame only. The sample shows 45,000 to 60,000 clones, 80% to 90% of them seen only once. Sequencing was carried out using peripheral blood. The receptors derive from a woman of 80 years or more with acute or convalescent COVID-19.

This chain uses TRBV6-6 with TRBJ2-3; 11 bases are shared with TRBD2. The CDR3 covers 16 residues. Germline loops: CDR1 MNHNY, CDR2 SVGAGI (reference sequence). With 7 bases clipped from V and 2 bases from J, the junction kept 8 bases outside the gene matches. The CDR3, as DNA: TGTGCCAGCACCCATACTAGCGGGGGATCCACAGATACGCAGTATTTT. This translates into CASTHTSGGSTDTQYF.

The chain has TRBV5-1 and TRBJ2-1; D might be TRBD1 (7 bases). This CDR3 comprises 14 residues. Germline values: CDR1 SGHRS, CDR2 YFSETQ. Trimming left V 0 bases short and J 8 bases short, with 12 bases between. This chain's CDR3 is CASSLDRGGDEQFF. The CDR3 nucleotides are TGCGCCAGCAGCTTGGACAGGGGAGGTGATGAGCAGTTCTTC.

The chain recombines TRBV5-1 with TRBJ1-2; tentative D call: TRBD1 (5 bases). This CDR3 is built from 13 residues. Germline CDR1 and CDR2: SGHRS and YFSETQ. Deletions cut 3 bases from V and 2 bases from J, with 8 bases between. The chain's CDR3 is CASSSDTNYGYTF. In DNA form, the CDR3 reads TGCGCCAGCAGCTCGGACACAAACTATGGCTACACCTTC.

The chain carries TRBV4-2 and TRBJ2-3; D is ambiguous. Trimming stripped 0 bases from V and 3 bases from J, with 4 bases between. The CDR3 consists of 13 residues. CDR1 LGHNA and CDR2 YNFKEQ come from the germline V gene. In nucleotides, the CDR3 is TGTGCCAGCAGCCAAGACGGGACAGATACGCAGTATTTT. Translation gives CASSQDGTDTQYF.

This clone has a handful of counts. The chain links TRBV25-1 to TRBJ1-6; D is unresolved. Germline V gene sequence: CDR1 MGHDK, CDR2 SYGVNS. The CDR3 contains 15 residues. V gave up 3 bases and J gave up 0 bases, with 6 bases separating them. The CDR3 spells CASSDSVSYNSPLHF. The CDR3 DNA follows: TGTGCCAGCAGTGACAGCGTCTCCTATAATTCACCCCTCCACTTT.

The V gene is TRBV24-1, the J gene TRBJ1-4; D unclear. V gave up 5 bases and J gave up 0 bases, with 6 bases separating them. The CDR3 runs to 14 residues. CDR1 KGHDR and CDR2 SFDVKD come from the germline V gene. CDR3 in DNA: TGTGCCACCAGTGTTCCTGCAACTAATGAAAAACTGTTTTTT. It translates to CATSVPATNEKLFF.

The V gene is TRBV19, the J gene TRBJ2-7; TRBD1 aligns across 8 bases. This CDR3 is built from 16 residues. The V gene's germline CDR1 is LNHDA and CDR2 SQIVND (reference sequence). V lost 3 bases and J lost 0; bases outside the gene matches: 7. CDR3 bases: TGTGCCAGTAGTATTAGCCCAGGGGGCGCCTCCTACGAGCAGTACTTC. Amino acids: CASSISPGGASYEQYF.